This record looks at one T cell receptor (beta chain) sequence and its context. The sample belongs to a study of blood T cell repertoires in COVID-19. Turning to the study itself: The United States, Italy and Spain were the sources of the acute and convalescent COVID-19 samples.

Enrolled through a virtual design, the participants were between 18 and 89 years of age and came from 24 US areas. Germline V gives CDR1 ENHRY, CDR2 SYGVKD. V shed 10 bases and J 0 bases; nucleotides not matched to a gene: 12. The CDR3 is made up of 17 amino acids. Measured with immunoSEQ multiplex PCR; TCRdb has only the in-frame clones, and not every one. Among roughly 330,000 clones listed, around 87% were seen once. The J gene is TRBJ1-3, the V gene TRBV10-3, with 10 positions matching TRBD1. The TCR was taken from a woman in her thirties who had recovered from COVID-19. Sequenced sample: PBMCs or T cells enriched from blood (not recorded which). This CDR3 is CATGQGVTIGSGNTIYF. The CDR3 DNA reads TGTGCCACCGGACAGGGGGTGACCATTGGCTCTGGAAACACCATATATTTT.